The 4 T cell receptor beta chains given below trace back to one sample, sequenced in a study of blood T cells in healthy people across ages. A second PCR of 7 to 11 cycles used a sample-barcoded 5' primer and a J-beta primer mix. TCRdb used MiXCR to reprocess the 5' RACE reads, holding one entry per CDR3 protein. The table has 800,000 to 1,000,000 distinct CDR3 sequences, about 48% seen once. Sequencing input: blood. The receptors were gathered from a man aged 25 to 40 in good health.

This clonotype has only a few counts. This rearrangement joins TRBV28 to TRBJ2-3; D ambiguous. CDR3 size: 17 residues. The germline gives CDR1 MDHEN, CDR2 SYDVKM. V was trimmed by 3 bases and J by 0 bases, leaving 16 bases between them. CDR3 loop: CASSLVRSAPSTDTQYF. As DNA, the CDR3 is TGTGCCAGCAGTTTGGTCAGGTCCGCCCCTAGCACAGATACGCAGTATTTT. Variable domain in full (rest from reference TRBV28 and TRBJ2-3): DVKVTQSSRYLVKRTGEKVFLECVQDMDHENMFWYRQDPGLGLRLIYFSYDVKMKEKGDIPEGYSVSREKKERFSLILESASTNQTSMYLCASSLVRSAPSTDTQYFGPGTRLTVL.

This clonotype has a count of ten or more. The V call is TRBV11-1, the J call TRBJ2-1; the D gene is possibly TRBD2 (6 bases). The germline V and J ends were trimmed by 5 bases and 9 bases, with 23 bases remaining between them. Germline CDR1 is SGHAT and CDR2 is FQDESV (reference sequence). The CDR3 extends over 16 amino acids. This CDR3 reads CASSKGAGLPLGEQFF. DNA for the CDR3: TGTGCCAGCAGCAAAGGGGCGGGACTCCCTTTGGGTGAGCAGTTCTTC.

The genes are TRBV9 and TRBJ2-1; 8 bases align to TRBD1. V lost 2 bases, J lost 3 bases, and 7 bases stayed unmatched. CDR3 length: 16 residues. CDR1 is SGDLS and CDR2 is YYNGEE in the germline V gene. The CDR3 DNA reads TGTGCCAGCAGCGTTGACAGGGGAGCGGGCTACAATGAGCAGTTCTTC. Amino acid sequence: CASSVDRGAGYNEQFF.

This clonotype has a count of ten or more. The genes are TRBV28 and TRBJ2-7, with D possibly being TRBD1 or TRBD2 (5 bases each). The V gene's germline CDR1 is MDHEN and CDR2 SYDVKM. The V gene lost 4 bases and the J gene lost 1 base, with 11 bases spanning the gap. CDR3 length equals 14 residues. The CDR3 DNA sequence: TGTGCCAGCAGTTCCCGGGACGGATCCTACGAGCAGTACTTC. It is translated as CASSSRDGSYEQYF.